This T cell receptor beta chain was found in a study of vaccination and CD4 T cells after COVID-19. Study summary: With a range of 35 to 161, the median interval from diagnosis to drawing post-COVID samples was roughly 91 days. Overlapping spike pools from SARS-CoV-2 and HCoV-NL63, HCoV-OC43 and HCoV-229E served as culture stimuli.

This clonotype was observed a handful of times. Its antigen is not known. Trimming took off 4 bases at V and 1 base at J, with 13 bases between the two ends. The CDR3 runs 16 residues. Germline loops: CDR1 MNHEY, CDR2 SMNVEV (reference sequence). An Oncomine TCR Beta short-read assay was used to sequence the DNA from cultured CD4+ T cells. Each CDR3 protein is one row after TCRdb ran MiXCR on the PCR reads. The sample lists about 19,000 distinct CDR3 sequences; less than 50% were seen once. Treatment indicated: roughly ten-day PBMC culture with coronavirus spike peptide pools or control peptides (ViraFEST assay). After expanding antigen-specific T cells with peptide pools, ViraFEST sequenced their TCRs. It was with roughly 9.7 IU/ml IL-2 and 9.5 to 10 ug/ml peptide pools that two million PBMCs per well were cultured.

V usage is TRBV27 and J usage is TRBJ2-2, with a possible D match to TRBD1 (5 bases). The receptor comes from a human donor who had recovered from COVID-19. The sample here was CD4+ T cells from blood, cultured in vitro, taken after SARS-CoV-2 vaccination. The CDR3 bases are TGTGCCAGCAGTTCCGACAGTTACCTGAACACCGGGGAGCTGTTTTTT. It yields the protein CASSSDSYLNTGELFF.